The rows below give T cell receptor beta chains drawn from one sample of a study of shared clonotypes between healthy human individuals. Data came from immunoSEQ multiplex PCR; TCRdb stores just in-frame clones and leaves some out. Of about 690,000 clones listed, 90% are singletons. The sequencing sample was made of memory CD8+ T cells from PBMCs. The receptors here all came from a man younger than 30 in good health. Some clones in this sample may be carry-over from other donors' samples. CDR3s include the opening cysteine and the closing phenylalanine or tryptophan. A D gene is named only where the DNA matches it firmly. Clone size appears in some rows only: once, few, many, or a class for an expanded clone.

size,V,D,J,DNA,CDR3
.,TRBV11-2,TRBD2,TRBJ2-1,TGTGCCAGCAGCGCCCGGACTAGCGGGACAACCAATGAGCAGTTCTTC,CASSARTSGTTNEQFF
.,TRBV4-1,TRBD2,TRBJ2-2,TGCGCCAGCAGCCCGGGGGGGGGTCCCCGGGAGCTGTTTTTT,CASSPGGGPRELFF
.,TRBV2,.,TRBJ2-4,TGTGCCAGCATTGGGGGGCTCAAAAACATTCAGTACTTC,CASIGGLKNIQYF
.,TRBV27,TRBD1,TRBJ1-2,TGTGCCAGCAGTACTCGGACAGGGAAGTCCTATGGCTACACCTTC,CASSTRTGKSYGYTF
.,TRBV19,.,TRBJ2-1,TGTGCCAGTAGTCCGACTTCCGGGACTGGGGCGTTGGATGAGCAGTTCTTC,CASSPTSGTGALDEQFF
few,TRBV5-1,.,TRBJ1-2,TGCGCCAGCAGCCCCGACAGAAACTATGGCTACACCTTC,CASSPDRNYGYTF
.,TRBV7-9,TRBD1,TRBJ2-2,TGTGCCAGCAGCCCGGACAGGGGATGGGGTACCGGGGAGCTGTTTTTT,CASSPDRGWGTGELFF
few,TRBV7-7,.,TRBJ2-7,TGTGCCAGCAGCGAAGGGACTCTCCACGAGCAGTACTTC,CASSEGTLHEQYF
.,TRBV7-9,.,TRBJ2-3,TGTGCCAGCAGCTCGGCAACCAACACAGATACGCAGTATTTT,CASSSATNTDTQYF
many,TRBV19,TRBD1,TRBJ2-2,TGTGCCAGCTTCGGTGGGGGACAGCCGAACACCGGGGAGCTGTTTTTT,CASFGGGQPNTGELFF
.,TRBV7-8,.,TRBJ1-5,TGTGCCAGCAGCTTATCGGGGACATGGGGGGCGGCGGGCAATCAGCCCCAGCATTTT,CASSLSGTWGAAGNQPQHF
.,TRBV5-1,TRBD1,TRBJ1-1,TGCGCCAGCAGCTCCTCCGGGGACAGGGGGAGCACTGAAGCTTTCTTT,CASSSSGDRGSTEAFF
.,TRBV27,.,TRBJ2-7,TGTGCCAGCAGTTTAGCACACCTCTCCTACGAGCAGTACTTC,CASSLAHLSYEQYF
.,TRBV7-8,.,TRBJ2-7,TGTGCCAGCAGCTTTGGGACCGCAAATGAGCAGTACTTC,CASSFGTANEQYF
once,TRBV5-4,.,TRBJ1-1,TGTGCCAGCAGCTTGGCCACTGGGGGGTGGACTGAAGCTTTCTTT,CASSLATGGWTEAFF
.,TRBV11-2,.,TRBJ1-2,TGTGCCAGCAGCTTATCCACCCAGGGCTACACCTTC,CASSLSTQGYTF
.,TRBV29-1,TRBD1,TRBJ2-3,TGCAGCGTTGAGGGAGTGACAGGGAGACACACAGATACGCAGTATTTT,CSVEGVTGRHTDTQYF
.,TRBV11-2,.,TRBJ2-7,TGTGCCAGCAGCTTTGGAGGGAACGAGCAGTACTTC,CASSFGGNEQYF
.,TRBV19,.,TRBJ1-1,TGTGCCAGTAGTATGCGCGAATGGAACACTGAAGCTTTCTTT,CASSMREWNTEAFF
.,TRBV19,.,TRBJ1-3,TGTGCCAGCCTGATGAGGGCACCGGGAAACACCATATATTTT,CASLMRAPGNTIYF
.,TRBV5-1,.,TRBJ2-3,TGCGCCAGCAGCCGTCGACTAGGCCGCACAGATACGCAGTATTTT,CASSRRLGRTDTQYF
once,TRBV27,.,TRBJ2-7,TGTGCCACCTCTCCGGGCAGGGGGGGGTCCGAGCAGTACTTC,CATSPGRGGSEQYF
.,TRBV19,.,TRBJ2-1,TGTGCCAGTAGTCCGGGACTTAGCTCCTACAATGAGCAGTTCTTC,CASSPGLSSYNEQFF
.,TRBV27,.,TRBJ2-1,TGTGCCAGCAGGCCAAGTCCTCGGGAATTTAATGAGCAGTTCTTC,CASRPSPREFNEQFF
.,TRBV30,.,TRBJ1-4,TGTGCCTGGACGGGACGGACAAAAAAACTGTTTTTT,CAWTGRTKKLFF
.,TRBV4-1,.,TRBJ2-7,TGCGCCAGCAGCCAAGACTTCTCCTACGAGCAGTACTTC,CASSQDFSYEQYF
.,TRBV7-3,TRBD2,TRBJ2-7,TGTGCCAGCAGCTTAGGACTAGCGGGAGATAACTACGAGCAGTACTTC,CASSLGLAGDNYEQYF
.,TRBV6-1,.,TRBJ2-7,TGTGCCAGCAGTGAAGCGATGTGGAGGCCGAACTCCTACGAGCAGTACTTC,CASSEAMWRPNSYEQYF
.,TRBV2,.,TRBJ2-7,TGTGCCAGCAGTCCGGGTTCCTACGAGCAGTACTTC,CASSPGSYEQYF
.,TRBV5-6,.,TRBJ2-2,TGTGCCAGCAGCTTGGGAGGGGTAGCCACCGGGGAGCTGTTTTTT,CASSLGGVATGELFF
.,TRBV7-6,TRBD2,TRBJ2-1,TGTGCCAGCAGCCTTAGCGGGAGCTCCTACAATGAGCAGTTCTTC,CASSLSGSSYNEQFF
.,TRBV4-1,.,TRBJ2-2,TGCGCCAGCAGCCAATTACGATCCGGGGAGCTGTTTTTT,CASSQLRSGELFF
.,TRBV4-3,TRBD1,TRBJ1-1,TGCGCCAGCAGCCAAGACTCGACAGGGGGTATGGCTGAAGCTTTCTTT,CASSQDSTGGMAEAFF
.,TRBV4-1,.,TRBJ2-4,TGCGCCAGCAGCCAAGATTCGACTAGGGGTGGAAACATTCAGTACTTC,CASSQDSTRGGNIQYF
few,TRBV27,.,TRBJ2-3,TGTGCCAGCAGTGACACAGATACGCAGTATTTT,CASSDTDTQYF
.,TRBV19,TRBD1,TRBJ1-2,TGTGCCAGTAGTGAACAGGGGGCGCAAGTCTATGGCTACACCTTC,CASSEQGAQVYGYTF
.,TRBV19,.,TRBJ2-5,TGTGCCAGTAGTCCCGTGGCTGGCCTCCAAGAGACCCAGTACTTC,CASSPVAGLQETQYF
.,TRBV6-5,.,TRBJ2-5,TGTGCCAGCAGTTACTACCAGGGAGCGATACAAGAGACCCAGTACTTC,CASSYYQGAIQETQYF
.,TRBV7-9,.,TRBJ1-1,TGTGCCAGCAGCGCCGAGATCGTGGACACTGAAGCTTTCTTT,CASSAEIVDTEAFF
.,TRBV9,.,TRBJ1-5,TGTGCCAGCAGCGTAGATTGGGGAAGCAATCAGCCCCAGCATTTT,CASSVDWGSNQPQHF
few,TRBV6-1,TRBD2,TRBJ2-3,TGTGCCAGCAGTGAAGAAGCGGGAGCTGCAGATACGCAGTATTTT,CASSEEAGAADTQYF
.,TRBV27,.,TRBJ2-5,TGTGCCAGCAGACCCCCATCTGCGGGACAAGGAACCCAGTACTTC,CASRPPSAGQGTQYF
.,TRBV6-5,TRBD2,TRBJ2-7,TGTGCCACGGGGGGGGCCTACGAGCAGTACTTC,CATGGAYEQYF
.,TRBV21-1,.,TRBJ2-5,TGTGCCAGTGGGGCTAGCGGGAGGTACCAAGAGACCCAGTACTTC,CASGASGRYQETQYF
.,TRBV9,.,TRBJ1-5,TGTGCCAGCAGCGTAGATGATGGAGGACAGCCCCAGCATTTT,CASSVDDGGQPQHF
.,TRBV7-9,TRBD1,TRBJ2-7,TGTGCCAGCAGCTTAGACTCCGGGACAGGCGACCCCTACGAGCAGTACTTC,CASSLDSGTGDPYEQYF
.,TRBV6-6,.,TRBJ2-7,TGTGCCAGCACCGACGGGACGTCCTACGAGCAGTACTTC,CASTDGTSYEQYF
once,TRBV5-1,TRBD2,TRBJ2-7,TGCGCCAGCAGCTTGCCCGCTCTAGCGGGATCCTACGAGCAGTACTTC,CASSLPALAGSYEQYF
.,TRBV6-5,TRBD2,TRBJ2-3,TGTGCCAGCAGTTACTCGCCTAGCGGGATGACAGATACGCAGTATTTT,CASSYSPSGMTDTQYF
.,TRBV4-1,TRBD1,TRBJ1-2,TGCGCCAGCAGCCAAGAGATCCGGGACAGGGAGAACTATGGCTACACCTTC,CASSQEIRDRENYGYTF
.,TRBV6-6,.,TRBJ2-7,TGTGCCAGCAGGTATACAGGGTCGAGCTCCTACGAGCAGTACTTC,CASRYTGSSSYEQYF
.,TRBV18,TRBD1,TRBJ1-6,TGTGCCAGCTCACCAGACAGGGGCCATTATAATTCACCCCTCCACTTT,CASSPDRGHYNSPLHF
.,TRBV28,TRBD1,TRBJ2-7,TGTGCCAGCAAAGGGATTCGTCGGGACAGCATCGAGCAGTACTTC,CASKGIRRDSIEQYF
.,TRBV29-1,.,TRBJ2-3,TGCAGCGTTGGGGGTACCCGTCTAGCAGATACGCAGTATTTT,CSVGGTRLADTQYF
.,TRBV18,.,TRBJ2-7,TGTGCCAGCTCTTACGAGGGGTACGAGCAGTACTTC,CASSYEGYEQYF
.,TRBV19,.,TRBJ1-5,TGTGCCAGTAGGGACCACCTAGGGGGTGGGCTTGAGCCCCAGCATTTT,CASRDHLGGGLEPQHF
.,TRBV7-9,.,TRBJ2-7,TGTGCCAGCAGCTTAGCGGGCAGGCCGACCTACGAGCAGTACTTC,CASSLAGRPTYEQYF
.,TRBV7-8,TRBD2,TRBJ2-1,TGTGCCAGCAGCTTGGGACTAGCACCACCAGGGTTCTTC,CASSLGLAPPGFF
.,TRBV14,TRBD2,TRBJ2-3,TGTGCCAGCAGCCAAGATCTTGGGACTAGCGGATACCGCACAGATACGCAGTATTTT,CASSQDLGTSGYRTDTQYF